This T cell receptor beta chain was captured by sequencing in a study of shared clonotypes between healthy human individuals. Study-wide background: CD4 naive and CD4 memory each took three plates per donor, while CD8 naive took two and CD8 memory one.

Study processing details: ImmunoSEQ gave junction-only sequences without quality scores, so filtering differed. Clones were read by immunoSEQ multiplex PCR, and TCRdb kept only the in-frame ones, dropping some. The DNA gave D and trimming, while V, J and clone size come from that table. The table includes 600,000 to 700,000 clones, more than 70% detected once. This CDR3 has 15 amino acids. Losses at the gene ends were 0 bases for V and 4 bases for J; bases not matched to a gene: 4. Germline CDR1 and CDR2: SGDLS and YYNGEE. The TCR sequence derives from a woman aged 25 to 39 in good health. V usage is TRBV9 and J usage is TRBJ1-3, with 7 bases aligning to TRBD1. Source material: memory CD4+ T cells sorted from blood. Indicated subset: CD45RA-negative fraction. The CDR3 loop reads CASSVEGAGGNTIYF. The CDR3 region has the DNA TGTGCCAGCAGCGTAGAGGGGGCGGGCGGAAACACCATATATTTT.